This T cell receptor (beta chain) was identified during a study of blood T cell repertoires in COVID-19. Across the study: The study drew acute and convalescent COVID-19 samples from the United States, Italy and Spain. T cells, B-cell-depleted T cells, or PBMCs provided the cDNA or gDNA that served as material.

In the original processing: Using reference gene primer amplification, nucleated cell counts were estimated. Repertoires were generated with immunoSEQ multiplex PCR, while TCRdb's copy carries only in-frame clones and drops some. V, J and clone size are those of that table, while D and trimming were read from the DNA. Of under 350,000 clones listed, approximately 83% are singletons. Germline CDR1 is SGHNT and CDR2 is YYREEE (reference sequence). CDR3 length: 14 amino acids. The V and J ends lost 4 bases and 6 bases respectively, with 13 bases between them. The sequenced material came from peripheral blood. The sequence was collected from a woman in her seventies with acute or convalescent COVID-19. The rearrangement uses TRBV5-4 and TRBJ2-2, with a possible D match to TRBD2 (5 bases). The CDR3 DNA follows: TGTGCCAGCAGCGCGGGCCGCCCCCCCGGGGAGCTGTTTTTT. As protein: CASSAGRPPGELFF.